This entry lists 27 T cell receptor beta chains sequenced from one sample in a study of cytomegalovirus exposure and HLA in healthy donors (dated 2017 in TCRdb). The library was prepared using the immunoSEQ multiplex PCR assay. The multiplex PCR relied on a mix of 60 forward primers for TCR Vbeta segments and 13 reverse primers for TCR Jbeta segments. TCRdb holds this immuneACCESS table with in-frame rearrangements only. Some clones are missing; in checked studies, unresolved V genes explain under half, and the rest has no known cause. The sample table records around 170,000 clones; around 80% of these occur just once. The ten largest make up under 0.75% of the sample. Sequences were obtained from PBMCs. The receptor set was obtained from a woman in her thirties or forties in good health and CMV-seronegative.

The chain joins TRBV25-1 to TRBJ2-1; 9 positions agree with TRBD1. Germline V gives CDR1 MGHDK, CDR2 SYGVNS. V lost 4 bases to trimming and J lost 2 bases; unmatched junction nucleotides: 6. The CDR3 covers 16 residues. The CDR3 here is CASSGTGTGPYNEQFF. DNA for the CDR3: TGTGCCAGCAGTGGAACCGGGACAGGGCCCTACAATGAGCAGTTCTTC.

The chain employs TRBV28 and TRBJ2-7; no definite D call. Germline CDR1 MDHEN, CDR2 SYDVKM. V dropped 2 bases and J dropped 3 bases, with 5 bases sitting between them. This CDR3 contains 12 residues. In nucleotides, the CDR3 is TGTGCCAGCAGTTTAAACGGCTACGAGCAGTACTTC. Its translation is CASSLNGYEQYF. Looking up the rest from reference TRBV28 and TRBJ2-7 gives the full variable domain: DVKVTQSSRYLVKRTGEKVFLECVQDMDHENMFWYRQDPGLGLRLIYFSYDVKMKEKGDIPEGYSVSREKKERFSLILESASTNQTSMYLCASSLNGYEQYFGPGTRLTVT.

A single count supports this clone. The rearrangement joins TRBV27 to TRBJ2-7; the D is unclear. The germline V gene has CDR1 MNHEY and CDR2 SMNVEV (reference sequence). This CDR3 spans 16 amino acids. V was trimmed by 7 bases and J by 1 base, leaving 20 bases between them. In DNA, the CDR3 is TGTGCCAGCAAAGCTCAATCGGCGGCTTTATCCTACGAGCAGTACTTC. The encoded protein is CASKAQSAALSYEQYF.

The rearrangement links TRBV5-1 to TRBJ2-7; D gene ambiguous. The CDR3 has 14 amino acids. The germline V and J ends were trimmed by 0 bases and 6 bases, with 13 bases remaining between them. Germline CDR1 is SGHRS and CDR2 is YFSETQ. The CDR3 reads CASSLGLRYGEQYF. As DNA, the CDR3 is TGCGCCAGCAGCTTGGGACTCCGGTATGGCGAGCAGTACTTC.

V is TRBV7-9 and J is TRBJ2-1, with D possibly being TRBD1 (6 bases). CDR1 is SEHNR and CDR2 is FQNEAQ in the germline V gene (reference sequence). The CDR3 sequence is 15 residues long. Trimming cost V 5 bases and J 0 bases, with 11 bases left between them. CDR3 coding DNA: TGTGCCAGCAGCCTCACAGGGACCTCCTACAATGAGCAGTTCTTC. It codes for CASSLTGTSYNEQFF.

The chain links TRBV30 to TRBJ2-1, with D tentatively TRBD2 (7 bases). Per germline, CDR1 GTSNPN and CDR2 SVGIG (reference sequence). The CDR3 runs 15 residues. V shed 2 bases and J shed 3 bases, with 14 bases lying between them. The CDR3 DNA reads TGTGCCTGGAGTTCGGTGGGAGGGGGCTACAATGAGCAGTTCTTC. Its protein product is CAWSSVGGGYNEQFF.

In regard to this clone: The sample holds other DNA sequences that translate to the same CDR3. V gene TRBV5-1 combines with J gene TRBJ1-5, with 8 bases matching TRBD1. Germline assignment: CDR1 SGHRS and CDR2 YFSETQ. CDR3 length equals 15 residues. Trimming took 4 bases from V and 5 from J; bases not matched to a gene: 8. CDR3 loop: CASSPGDRGHQPQHF. CDR3 bases: TGCGCCAGCAGCCCAGGCGACAGGGGACATCAGCCCCAGCATTTT.

V is TRBV5-1 and J is TRBJ2-2; D is unresolved. Germline assignment: CDR1 SGHRS and CDR2 YFSETQ. Trimming shortened V by 0 bases and J by 5 bases, and 5 bases separated the two germline ends. The CDR3 totals 13 residues. The CDR3 region has the DNA TGCGCCAGCAGCTTGGGAGTAACCGGGGAGCTGTTTTTT. It translates to CASSLGVTGELFF.

The chain uses TRBV30 and TRBJ1-2; TRBD1 is a possible D gene (5 bases). The CDR3 extends over 13 amino acids. Germline CDR1 is GTSNPN and CDR2 is SVGIG (reference sequence). Between the trimmed V and J ends, which lost 5 bases and 0 bases, there was a span of 10 bases. The CDR3 reads CAWLGHSNYGYTF. The DNA for the CDR3 is TGTGCCTGGTTAGGACACTCTAACTATGGCTACACCTTC.

The CDR3 loop reads CAWSVAPGGGQPQHF. CDR3 nucleotide sequence: TGTGCCTGGAGTGTAGCCCCTGGAGGCGGGCAGCCCCAGCATTTT. The chain is built from TRBV30 and TRBJ1-5; D gene ambiguous. Trimming stripped 0 bases from V and 7 bases from J, with 16 bases between. The CDR3 length is 15 residues. Germline loops: CDR1 GTSNPN, CDR2 SVGIG (reference sequence). The full variable domain, completed using reference TRBV30 and TRBJ1-5, is SQTIHQWPATLVQPVGSPLSLECTVEGTSNPNLYWYRQAAGRGLQLLFYSVGIGQISSEVPQNLSASRPQDRQFILSSKKLLLSDSGFYLCAWSVAPGGGQPQHFGDGTRLSIL.

The chain combines TRBV9 with TRBJ1-6; D is possibly TRBD1 (6 bases). The CDR3 sequence is 14 residues long. Trimming stripped 4 bases from V and 7 bases from J, with 12 bases between. Per germline, CDR1 SGDLS and CDR2 YYNGEE. CDR3 sequence: CASSTRTENSPLHF. In nucleotides, the CDR3 is TGTGCCAGCAGCACCCGGACAGAAAATTCACCCCTCCACTTT.

This clone was observed once. The V gene is TRBV6-1, the J gene TRBJ2-7; D possibly corresponds to TRBD2 (5 bases). Looked up from germline, CDR1 is MNHNS and CDR2 is SASEGT. The CDR3 is made up of 14 amino acids. Trimming cost V 5 bases and J 3 bases, with 14 bases left between them. CDR3 sequence reads: CASSTTEGSYEQYF. The DNA of the CDR3 is TGTGCCAGCAGTACCACGGAAGGGAGCTACGAGCAGTACTTC.

This clone was detected only a few times. In DNA form, the CDR3 reads TGCGCCAGCAGCCAAGCTCGCCTAGCCGCCTACGAGCAGTACTTC. Its protein product is CASSQARLAAYEQYF. V and J are TRBV4-1 and TRBJ2-7; TRBD2 is a possible D gene (5 bases). The CDR3 length is 15 residues. Trimming pared 1 base from V and 2 bases from J, leaving 12 bases between. Per the germline V gene, CDR1 is MGHRA and CDR2 is YSYEKL.

This clone was detected once. This rearrangement joins TRBV5-1 to TRBJ2-1; the D gene is possibly TRBD2 (7 bases). Deletions cut 4 bases from V and 1 base from J, with 15 bases between. The CDR3 length is 16 residues. CDR1 SGHRS and CDR2 YFSETQ come from the germline V gene. CDR3 sequence reads: CASSGRGNLSYNEQFF. CDR3 bases: TGCGCCAGCAGCGGGAGGGGGAACCTTTCCTACAATGAGCAGTTCTTC.

In its sample, this clone was seen a few times. The J gene is TRBJ1-2, the V gene TRBV18; 9 bases fit TRBD1. The CDR3 runs 15 residues. The J segment lost 4 bases and the V segment lost 3 bases, leaving 6 bases of the junction unmatched. The germline V gene has CDR1 KGHSH and CDR2 LQKENI. This CDR3 is CASSPGQGLGYGYTF. DNA for the CDR3: TGTGCCAGCTCACCCGGACAGGGGCTCGGCTATGGCTACACCTTC.

The chain carries TRBV9 and TRBJ2-1, with 8 bases identical to TRBD2. The CDR3 is 15 residues long. J was trimmed by 4 bases and V by 4 bases; bases with no gene match: 7. Germline V gene data show CDR1 as SGDLS and CDR2 as YYNGEE. The CDR3 region has the DNA TGTGCCAGCAGCTTCGGGGGGGGACCTTACAATGAGCAGTTCTTC. Encoded protein: CASSFGGGPYNEQFF.

This clone was observed once. The chain couples TRBV5-4 to TRBJ2-2; D is perhaps TRBD1 (5 bases). Trimming took off 2 bases at V and 6 bases at J, with 14 bases between the two ends. Germline V lookup: CDR1 SGHNT, CDR2 YYREEE (reference sequence). This CDR3 region has 15 residues. Here the CDR3 reads CASSLSQGFPGELFF. The CDR3 coding sequence is TGTGCCAGCAGCTTATCCCAGGGTTTCCCCGGGGAGCTGTTTTTT.

This clone was found a few times. The rearrangement joins TRBV5-4 to TRBJ1-4, with 7 bases that match TRBD1. Germline CDR1 is SGHNT and CDR2 is YYREEE (reference sequence). This CDR3 comprises 15 residues. V gave up 4 bases and J gave up 2 bases; unmatched junction bases: 5. The CDR3 protein is CASSPGQVTNEKLFF. Written as DNA, the CDR3 is TGTGCCAGCAGCCCCGGACAGGTGACTAATGAAAAACTGTTTTTT. The variable domain in full, completed from reference TRBV5-4 and TRBJ1-4, reads ETGVTQSPTHLIKTRGQQVTLRCSSQSGHNTVSWYQQALGQGPQFIFQYYREEENGRGNFPPRFSGLQFPNYSSELNVNALELDDSALYLCASSPGQVTNEKLFFGSGTQLSVL.

The chain is built from TRBV11-3 and TRBJ2-1; 7 bases fit TRBD2. With V trimmed by 1 base and J by 8 bases, 8 bases remained unmatched. Germline assignment: CDR1 SGHNT and CDR2 YENEEA. The CDR3 runs to 15 residues. The CDR3 DNA reads as TGTGCCAGCAGCTTAGGGCGGGAGTTGGCCTATGAGCAGTTCTTC. This codes for CASSLGRELAYEQFF.

The chain couples TRBV28 to TRBJ1-1; 9 bases agree with TRBD1. This CDR3 is 14 amino acids long. Germline lookup yields CDR1 MDHEN and CDR2 SYDVKM. V gave up 6 bases and J gave up 5 bases; unmatched junction bases: 7. CDR3 DNA: TGTGCCAGCAGAGGGACAGGGACGTCGACTGAAGCTTTCTTT. Translating gives CASRGTGTSTEAFF.

The V gene is TRBV5-1, the J gene TRBJ2-5; the match to TRBD2 covers 11 bases. Looked up from germline, CDR1 is SGHRS and CDR2 is YFSETQ. The CDR3 is 17 residues long. With V trimmed by 5 bases and J by 5 bases, 14 bases remained unmatched. CDR3 sequence: CASRRGELAGVRETQYF. CDR3 DNA: TGCGCCAGCAGAAGGGGGGAACTAGCGGGAGTTAGGGAGACCCAGTACTTC.

The CDR3 is CASTTRQGGSGNTIYF. The CDR3 bases are TGTGCCAGTACTACAAGACAGGGAGGCTCTGGAAACACCATATATTTT. The chain is built from TRBV19 and TRBJ1-3; 7 nucleotides agree with TRBD1. The CDR3 contains 16 residues. J was trimmed by 0 bases and V by 7 bases; bases with no gene match: 9. Per the germline V gene, CDR1 is LNHDA and CDR2 is SQIVND (reference sequence).

This clone showed up just once. A far larger clone is off by one base, so a read error is likely. This CDR3 is also generated by other DNA sequences in the sample. This chain links TRBV27 with TRBJ1-5; D might be TRBD1 (6 bases). The CDR3 extends over 13 amino acids. V lost 6 bases and J lost 3, with 9 bases in between. Germline CDR1 is MNHEY and CDR2 is SMNVEV (reference sequence). Here the CDR3 reads CASRDSNNQPQHF. The CDR3, as DNA: TGTGCCAGCAGGGACAGCAACAATCAGCCCCAGCATTTT.

V gene TRBV30 combines with J gene TRBJ1-5, with TRBD1 matching 8 bases. The J segment lost 5 bases and the V segment lost 3 bases, leaving 3 bases of the junction unmatched. Germline CDR1 reads GTSNPN; CDR2 reads SVGIG (reference sequence). The CDR3 consists of 13 residues. CDR3 sequence reads: CAWSRGLDQPQHF. CDR3 nucleotide sequence: TGTGCCTGGAGCAGGGGGCTGGATCAGCCCCAGCATTTT. The full variable domain, in which reference TRBV30 and TRBJ1-5 provide the parts outside the CDR3, is SQTIHQWPATLVQPVGSPLSLECTVEGTSNPNLYWYRQAAGRGLQLLFYSVGIGQISSEVPQNLSASRPQDRQFILSSKKLLLSDSGFYLCAWSRGLDQPQHFGDGTRLSIL.

The DNA for the CDR3 is TGTGCCAGTACCCAGGGGTGGGCGACTGAAGCTTTCTTT. As protein: CASTQGWATEAFF. The chain combines TRBV19 with TRBJ1-1; a weak D match, TRBD1 (6 bases). The germline gives CDR1 LNHDA, CDR2 SQIVND (reference sequence). The CDR3 is 13 amino acids. Trimming left V 7 bases short and J 5 bases short, with 14 bases between.

The V gene is TRBV5-6, the J gene TRBJ2-5; 7 bases fit TRBD1. After removal of 2 bases from V and 3 bases from J, the junction contained 4 bases not matched to a gene. Germline-derived CDR1 and CDR2 are SGHDT and YYEEEE. This CDR3 has 14 amino acids. The CDR3 region has the DNA TGTGCCAGCAGCTTCGAGGACAGGAAAGAGACCCAGTACTTC. It translates to CASSFEDRKETQYF.

Worth noting for this clone: The same CDR3 is also encoded by other DNA sequences in this sample. This sequence joins TRBV5-5 and TRBJ2-7, with 9 positions matching TRBD1. Germline V gives CDR1 SGHKS, CDR2 YYEKEE (reference sequence). The junction had 2 bases not matched to a gene; V was cut back by 2 bases and J by 2 bases. The CDR3 is 14 residues long. This chain's CDR3 is CASSLGTGTYEQYF. The CDR3 DNA follows: TGTGCCAGCAGCTTAGGGACAGGGACCTACGAGCAGTACTTC.